The T cell receptor (beta chain) described here comes from a study of blood T cell repertoires in COVID-19. Study-wide background: Researchers got acute and convalescent COVID-19 samples from the United States, Italy and Spain. The analysed material was cDNA or gDNA that came from T cells, B-cell-depleted T cells, or PBMCs.

Germline trimming cut 3 bases from V and 1 base from J; bases unmatched to any gene: 8. Germline loops: CDR1 SEHNR, CDR2 FQNEAQ (reference sequence). The CDR3 totals 16 residues. Per the study methods: Scientists estimated how many nucleated cells there were by amplifying reference gene primers. TCRdb's copy holds only in-frame clones and misses some; the assay was immunoSEQ multiplex PCR. The V and J calls and clone size were taken over from that table, and D and trimming were inferred from the DNA. The table shows approximately 65,000 clones, with 86% occurring only once. This rearrangement joins TRBV7-9 to TRBJ2-7; 8 nucleotides agree with TRBD1. The sample comprised peripheral blood. The sequence was obtained from a man aged 50-59 years with acute or convalescent COVID-19. In DNA form, the CDR3 reads TGTGCCAGCAGCTTTCCCGCCGGGACAGGTTCCTACGAGCAGTACTTC. It yields the protein CASSFPAGTGSYEQYF.